The present TCR beta chain was sequenced within a study of long-term antiretroviral therapy in people with HIV. Study-level points and caveats: Repertoire dominance by clones expanded before ART was seen at all time points. Comparison with controls showed narrower CDR3 length ranges in HIV repertoires.

A word on this clone: Its antigen is undetermined.

Donors each had at least one pre-ART PBMC sample and at least two post-ART ones. Samples held about 0.95-11 million cryopreserved PBMC before DNA extraction. Germline V gene data show CDR1 as SGHRS and CDR2 as YFSETQ. The CDR3 has 15 amino acids. With V trimmed by 4 bases and J by 8 bases, 8 bases remained unmatched. This was the immunoSEQ v3.0 assay at survey level. TCRdb keeps only in-frame clones here, not all; method: immunoSEQ multiplex PCR. In the table there are 35,000 to 40,000 clones, over 75% of which are singletons. The chain is built from TRBV5-1 and TRBJ1-4, with 10 bases that match TRBD1. The sample was unsorted PBMCs, taken 2.2 years after starting antiretroviral therapy. The sequence came from a man between 18 and 29 years old with HIV. The CDR3 DNA is TGCGCCAGCAGCGATCCGGGACAGGGGATCGAAAAACTGTTTTTT. Protein: CASSDPGQGIEKLFF.